This entry describes one TCR beta chain. Its antigen is currently not known. No quality values exist for individual bases; no much larger clone is one base distant. The source of the sample is a study of radiotherapy plus CTLA-4 blockade in lung cancer (dated by TCRdb to about 2018). Background on the whole study: Among enrolled patients, about 17% had an objective response and approximately 30% reached disease control. What the study reported, not specific to this receptor: Increased serum interferon-beta after radiation, together with early dynamic changes in blood T cell clones, were reported to be the strongest predictors of response. TCR clones derived from tumors expanded in peripheral blood after treatment with radiotherapy and ipilimumab.

The CDR3 holds 12 amino acids from the cysteine to the phenylalanine. Only the CDR3 portion is preserved as DNA: 36 bases, with reading frame beginning at the first base. V is cut by 6 bases and J by 0 bases, and the space between the germline ends is 3 bases. The germline V gene specifies WSHSY as CDR1 and SAAADI as CDR2. Focal radiation therapy combined with CTLA-4 blockade (ipilimumab) was tested in patients with chemo-refractory metastatic non-small-cell lung cancer. The library was prepared using the immunoSEQ multiplex PCR assay. TCRdb retrieved this table from immuneACCESS and kept in-frame rearrangements only. Not all clones are present; in checked studies, unresolved V genes account for under half, and no reason is known for the remainder. The table for this sample lists more than 90,000 clones; almost 90% of them were counted only once. The ten top clones hold 4.9% of the sample.

The rearrangement combines TRBV10-2 with TRBJ2-1, with the D gene too uncertain to name. This TCR came from a human donor with non-small cell lung cancer that progressed on radiotherapy plus ipilimumab. The material sequenced was peripheral blood, taken from a patient treated with radiotherapy plus ipilimumab. The CDR3 region: CASRSSYNEQFF. At the DNA level, the sequence is TGCGCCAGCAGGAGCTCCTACAATGAGCAGTTCTTC.